This is a list of T cell receptor beta chains from one sample in a study of PD-1 blockade in classical Hodgkin lymphoma. Data came from immunoSEQ multiplex PCR; TCRdb stores just in-frame clones and leaves some out. The data show 99,000 or so clones, around 90% seen once. Specimen: peripheral blood mononuclear cells (PBMCs), collected before the fourth cycle of nivolumab. Receptors were obtained from a human donor with classical Hodgkin lymphoma. CDR3s include the opening cysteine and the closing phenylalanine or tryptophan. A D gene is named only where the DNA matches it firmly. Clone size, where shown, is once, few, many, or a class for clones that have expanded.

>TRBJ1-1|.|TRBV2|once
TGTGCCAGCAGCGACATTGCACCGGGACCCGAACTATTGGGGAACACTGAAGCTTTCTTT
CASSDIAPGPELLGNTEAFF
>TRBJ2-7|TRBD2|TRBV9|.
TGTGCCAGCAGCGGCGGGACTAGCTTTCACGAGCAGTACTTC
CASSGGTSFHEQYF
>TRBJ1-2|.|TRBV28|.
TGTGCCAGCAGTTTACGGAGGAACTATGGCTACACCTTC
CASSLRRNYGYTF
>TRBJ2-1|.|TRBV18|.
TGTGCCAGCTCACCAGTGTCGACTGTAGGGACACCAGGATCTATCCGCAATGAGCAGTTCTTC
CASSPVSTVGTPGSIRNEQFF
>TRBJ1-4|TRBD1|TRBV6-5|.
TGTGCCAGCAGCTTACAGGGGTTTAATGAAAAACTGTTTTTT
CASSLQGFNEKLFF
>TRBJ2-7|.|TRBV27|.
TGTGCCAGCAGTTTAGGATCAGGGATCTACGAGCAGTACTTC
CASSLGSGIYEQYF
>TRBJ1-4|.|TRBV15|.
TGTGCCACCAGCAGAGATTTGGGCAGCGAAAAACTGTTTTTT
CATSRDLGSEKLFF
>TRBJ1-5|.|TRBV4-1|once
TGCGCCAGCAGCCAAGTCACTAGCAATCAGCCCCAGCATTTT
CASSQVTSNQPQHF
>TRBJ1-2|TRBD1|TRBV11-2|.
TGTGCCAGCAGCGAGCGGGACAGGGGTTCGTATGGCTACACCTTC
CASSERDRGSYGYTF
>TRBJ1-5|.|TRBV6-6|.
TGTGCCAGCAGTGGACGGACCTCAACGGGTCAGCCCCAGCATTTT
CASSGRTSTGQPQHF